This TCR beta chain is from a study of a mutant IDH1 vaccine in newly diagnosed glioma (dated by TCRdb to the early 2020s). Regarding the complete study: Of the 32 treated patients, roughly 60% were male and around 40% were female, and the mean age was roughly 40 years. Before enrollment, most patients had been given radiochemotherapy with temozolomide as standard therapy, while the rest had received either radiotherapy alone or temozolomide alone. Peripheral blood samples were drawn at six visits, namely V03 (baseline), V05, V07, V10, V12 and V13. Longitudinal TCRB deep sequencing was performed for roughly 27 treated patients wherever samples were available for exploratory analyses.

This specimen's time point label, per the study, means: baseline, week 1 (first vaccination visit). The sample's treatment or condition label, in plain terms: pre-vaccination baseline after standard-of-care therapy. Newly diagnosed WHO grade 3 or 4 IDH1-mutant astrocytomas showing loss of nuclear ATRX were present in the donors. The samples were drawn from NOA16, a multicentre, single-arm, open-label phase I trial in Germany that tested a mutant IDH1 peptide vaccine in humans for the first time. Blood drawn at visit V03 was used as the baseline sample for immunogenicity testing. The DNeasy Blood and Tissue Kit was used to extract genomic DNA from EDTA blood for TCRB sequencing. Points the paper makes about the study in general: Availability determined which PBMC samples were chosen for TCRB deep sequencing. Pseudoprogression appeared unrelated to alterations in the top peripheral T cell clonotypes detected by TCRB sequencing. Immune responses induced by the vaccine were seen in approximately 93% of patients across multiple MHC alleles. According to the authors, sample limitations meant that analyses of patient blood samples could not be reproduced.

Receptor amplification or capture employed the immunoSEQ multiplex PCR assay. Following the manufacturer's protocol, the hsTCRB Kit was used to amplify rearranged TCR beta chain sequences. TCRB libraries were sequenced on an Illumina MiSeq. Per the source publication's procedure: The kit vendor's proprietary platform handled demultiplexing, trimming and gene mapping. Imported from immuneACCESS, the table was reduced by TCRdb to in-frame sequences with V and J called. These copies leave out some clones; in studies compared against another copy, an unresolved V gene accounts for under half, and the cause of the remainder is not known. The V and J calls and clone size were taken over from that table, and D and trimming were inferred from the DNA. The sample table records 65,000 to 70,000 clones; approximately 86% of these occur just once. The ten largest clones add up to 2.9% of the sample. The germline V and J ends show losses of 2 bases and 0 bases respectively, and no gene match explains 2 bases of the junction. Taken from cysteine to phenylalanine, the CDR3 has 15 residues. Only the CDR3 region is kept as DNA, spanning 45 bases read in frame from base 1. From a lookup of the germline V gene (reference sequence), CDR1 and CDR2 are MNHNY and SVGAGI.

Comments on this clone: Its recognized antigen is unknown. The input lacks base qualities; no much larger clone sits a single base away.

The chain is made from TRBV6-6 and TRBJ2-7, and 9 junctional nucleotides match TRBD2. Sequencing was performed on PBMCs, taken from a glioma patient treated with radiotherapy, temozolomide or both. The sequence was collected from a man aged 25 to 45 with glioma. The CDR3 in this case is CASSYPSGVSYEQYF. In nucleotide form, the sequence is TGTGCCAGCAGTTACCCTAGCGGGGTCTCCTACGAGCAGTACTTC.